The 9 T cell receptor beta chains listed next were all sequenced from one sample in a study of T cells in localized non-small cell lung cancer. Repertoires were generated with immunoSEQ multiplex PCR, while TCRdb's copy carries only in-frame clones and drops some. The sample includes about 16,000 clones, over 75% of them seen just once. The source material was peripheral blood, sampled before any cancer treatment. The receptors originated from a male donor aged 60 or older with stage I lung adenocarcinoma.

This chain links TRBV5-4 with TRBJ2-2; 12 bases agree with TRBD2. The CDR3 loop spans 16 amino acids. With V trimmed by 4 bases and J by 2 bases, 3 bases remained unmatched. Germline loops: CDR1 SGHNT, CDR2 YYREEE (reference sequence). This chain's CDR3 is CASSPTSGRNTGELFF. The CDR3 region has the DNA TGTGCCAGCAGCCCGACTAGCGGGAGAAACACCGGGGAGCTGTTTTTT.

The V gene is TRBV19, the J gene TRBJ2-1; 10 bases are shared with TRBD2. This CDR3 has 14 residues. The V segment lost 3 bases and the J segment 15 bases; nucleotides outside the gene matches: 11. Germline CDR1 is LNHDA and CDR2 is SQIVND (reference sequence). The CDR3 sequence: CASSMGISGGALFF. The CDR3 DNA sequence: TGTGCCAGTAGTATGGGTATAAGCGGGGGGGCTCTGTTCTTC.

The gene calls are TRBV5-1 and TRBJ2-1; tentative D call: TRBD2 (6 bases). The V and J ends lost 4 bases and 3 bases respectively, with 11 bases between them. The germline CDR1 and CDR2 sequences are SGHRS and YFSETQ. This CDR3 is 14 amino acids long. In nucleotides, the CDR3 is TGCGCCAGCAGCCTCCGGGACTTCTACAATGAGCAGTTCTTC. Amino acid sequence: CASSLRDFYNEQFF.

The chain joins TRBV18 to TRBJ2-7; 11 bases agree with TRBD1. The CDR3 sequence is 15 residues long. Germline V gene data show CDR1 as KGHSH and CDR2 as LQKENI. J lost 6 bases, V lost 4 bases, and 8 bases had no gene match. The CDR3 sequence is CASSLGQGETTEQYF. In DNA form, the CDR3 reads TGTGCCAGCTCACTGGGACAGGGGGAAACTACCGAGCAGTACTTC. Complete variable domain (other parts from reference TRBV18 and TRBJ2-7): NAGVMQNPRHLVRRRGQEARLRCSPMKGHSHVYWYRQLPEEGLKFMVYLQKENIIDESGMPKERFSAEFPKEGPSILRIQQVVRGDSAAYFCASSLGQGETTEQYFGPGTRLTVT.

The CDR3 bases are TGTGCCAGCAGTTCGACAGGTCGCGAGCAGTACTTC. This codes for CASSSTGREQYF. The chain couples TRBV28 to TRBJ2-7; the D gene is possibly TRBD1 (6 bases). The CDR3 sequence is 12 residues long. Germline-derived CDR1 and CDR2 are MDHEN and SYDVKM. The V and J ends lost 4 bases and 6 bases respectively, with 10 bases between them. The variable domain in full, with the rest retrieved from reference TRBV28 and TRBJ2-7, is DVKVTQSSRYLVKRTGEKVFLECVQDMDHENMFWYRQDPGLGLRLIYFSYDVKMKEKGDIPEGYSVSREKKERFSLILESASTNQTSMYLCASSSTGREQYFGPGTRLTVT.

The rearrangement uses TRBV7-6 and TRBJ2-1, with 8 bases aligning to TRBD2. The V gene's germline CDR1 is SGHVS and CDR2 FNYEAQ. The CDR3 totals 16 residues. J was trimmed by 5 bases and V by 11 bases; bases with no gene match: 17. This CDR3 reads CAVLLSSAGAHNEQFF. The CDR3 DNA is TGTGCCGTTTTGTTATCATCAGCGGGAGCCCACAATGAGCAGTTCTTC. The variable domain in full, completed from reference TRBV7-6 and TRBJ2-1, reads GAGVSQSPRYKVTKRGQDVALRCDPISGHVSLYWYRQALGQGPEFLTYFNYEAQQDKSGLPNDRFSAERPEGSISTLTIQRTEQRDSAMYRCAVLLSSAGAHNEQFFGPGTRLTVL.

This chain links TRBV18 with TRBJ2-5; D gene uncertain. Looked up from germline, CDR1 is KGHSH and CDR2 is LQKENI. Trimming shortened V by 4 bases and J by 9 bases, and 18 bases separated the two germline ends. This CDR3 has 14 residues. This CDR3 reads CASSREISATAQYF. For the CDR3, the DNA is TGTGCCAGCTCACGCGAGATCTCCGCAACGGCCCAGTACTTC. Variable domain in full (rest from reference TRBV18 and TRBJ2-5): NAGVMQNPRHLVRRRGQEARLRCSPMKGHSHVYWYRQLPEEGLKFMVYLQKENIIDESGMPKERFSAEFPKEGPSILRIQQVVRGDSAAYFCASSREISATAQYFGPGTRLLVL.

The chain carries TRBV7-8 and TRBJ1-1; TRBD1 is a possible D gene (6 bases). V lost 5 bases to trimming and J lost 3 bases, with 19 bases between them. Germline V CDR1 and CDR2: SGHVS, FQNEAQ. The CDR3 runs 16 residues. CDR3 amino acids: CASSIGSRGRDTEAFF. The CDR3 nucleotides are TGTGCCAGCAGCATAGGGAGTCGGGGGCGCGACACTGAAGCTTTCTTT.

This clone was detected a few times. The gene calls are TRBV4-3 and TRBJ1-2; 7 bases map to TRBD1. Looked up from germline, CDR1 is LGHNA and CDR2 is YSLEER. With 0 bases clipped from V and 2 bases from J, the junction kept 3 bases outside the gene matches. The CDR3 contains 15 residues. The CDR3 sequence is CASSQDRQGNYGYTF. The CDR3 DNA sequence: TGCGCCAGCAGCCAAGACAGACAGGGAAACTATGGCTACACCTTC.